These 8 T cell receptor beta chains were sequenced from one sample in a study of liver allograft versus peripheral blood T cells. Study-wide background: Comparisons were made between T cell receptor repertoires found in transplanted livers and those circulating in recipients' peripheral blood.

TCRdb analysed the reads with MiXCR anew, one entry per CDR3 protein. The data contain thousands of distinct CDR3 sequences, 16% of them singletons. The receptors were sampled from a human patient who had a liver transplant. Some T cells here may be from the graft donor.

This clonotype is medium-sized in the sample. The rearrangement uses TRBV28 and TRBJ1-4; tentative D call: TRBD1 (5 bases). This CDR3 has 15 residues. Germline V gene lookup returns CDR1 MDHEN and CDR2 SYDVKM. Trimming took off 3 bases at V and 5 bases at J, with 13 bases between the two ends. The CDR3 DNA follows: TGTGCCAGCAGTTTGGCCGGGACCGAGAATGAAAAACTGTTTTTT. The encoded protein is CASSLAGTENEKLFF.

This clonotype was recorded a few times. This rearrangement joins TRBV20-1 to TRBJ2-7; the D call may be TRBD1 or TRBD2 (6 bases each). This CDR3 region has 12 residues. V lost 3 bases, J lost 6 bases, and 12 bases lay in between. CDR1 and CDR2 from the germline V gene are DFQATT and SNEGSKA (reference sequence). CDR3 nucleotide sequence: TGCAGTGCTAGGGGGGGCAGGGGCGAGCAGTACTTC. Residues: CSARGGRGEQYF.

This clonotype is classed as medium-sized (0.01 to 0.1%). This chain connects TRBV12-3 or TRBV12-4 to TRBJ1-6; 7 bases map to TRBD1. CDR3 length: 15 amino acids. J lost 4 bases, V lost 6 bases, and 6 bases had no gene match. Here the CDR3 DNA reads TGTGCCAGCAGATCTGGACAGGCTTATAATTCACCCCTCCACTTT. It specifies CASRSGQAYNSPLHF.

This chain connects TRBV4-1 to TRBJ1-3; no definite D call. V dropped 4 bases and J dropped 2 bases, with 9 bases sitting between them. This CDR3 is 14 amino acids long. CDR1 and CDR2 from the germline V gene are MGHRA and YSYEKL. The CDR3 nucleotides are TGCGCCAGCAGCCGTATTATAACTGGAAACACCATATATTTT. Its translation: CASSRIITGNTIYF.

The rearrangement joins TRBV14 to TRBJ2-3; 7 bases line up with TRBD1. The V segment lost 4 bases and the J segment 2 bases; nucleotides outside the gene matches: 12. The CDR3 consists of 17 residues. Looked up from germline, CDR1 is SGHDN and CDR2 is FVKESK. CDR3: CASSPSPTGPPTDTQYF. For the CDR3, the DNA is TGTGCCAGCAGCCCGTCCCCGACAGGGCCCCCCACAGATACGCAGTATTTT.

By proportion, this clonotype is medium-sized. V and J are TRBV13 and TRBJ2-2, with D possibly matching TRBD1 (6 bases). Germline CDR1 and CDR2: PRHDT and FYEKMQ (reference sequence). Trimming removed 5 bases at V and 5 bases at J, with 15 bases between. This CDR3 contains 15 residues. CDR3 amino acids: CASSRVQGRTGELFF. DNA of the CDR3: TGTGCCAGCAGCCGCGTACAGGGAAGGACCGGGGAGCTGTTTTTT.

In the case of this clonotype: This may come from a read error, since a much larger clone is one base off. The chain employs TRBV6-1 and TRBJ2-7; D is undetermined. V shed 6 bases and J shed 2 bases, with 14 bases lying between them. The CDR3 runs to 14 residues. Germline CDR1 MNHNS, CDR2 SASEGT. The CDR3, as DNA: TGTGCCAGCAGGCCAGTTGGAACAACCTACGAGCAGTACTTC. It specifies CASRPVGTTYEQYF.

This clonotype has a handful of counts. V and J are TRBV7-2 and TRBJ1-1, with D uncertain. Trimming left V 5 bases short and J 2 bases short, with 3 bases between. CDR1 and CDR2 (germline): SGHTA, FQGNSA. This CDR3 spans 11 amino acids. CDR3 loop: CASSANTEAFF. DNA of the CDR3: TGTGCCAGCAGCGCCAACACTGAAGCTTTCTTT.